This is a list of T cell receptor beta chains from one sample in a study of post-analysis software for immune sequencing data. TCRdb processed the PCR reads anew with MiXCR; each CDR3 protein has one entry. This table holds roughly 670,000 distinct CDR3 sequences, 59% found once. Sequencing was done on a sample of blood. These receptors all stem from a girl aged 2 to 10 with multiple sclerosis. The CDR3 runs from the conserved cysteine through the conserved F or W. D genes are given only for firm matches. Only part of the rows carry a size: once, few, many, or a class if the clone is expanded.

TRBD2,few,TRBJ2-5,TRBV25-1,CASTTGASGRVKETQYF,TGTGCCAGCACCACAGGGGCTAGCGGGAGAGTGAAAGAGACCCAGTACTTC
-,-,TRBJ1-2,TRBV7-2,CASSPSHRVTNYGYTF,TGTGCCAGCAGCCCATCTCACAGGGTTACTAACTATGGCTACACCTTC
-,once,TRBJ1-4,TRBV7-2,CASSLVSQGYNEKLFF,TGTGCCAGCAGCTTAGTCTCCCAGGGATATAATGAAAAACTGTTTTTT
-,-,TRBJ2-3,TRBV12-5,CASGLVPADTQYF,TGTGCTAGTGGTTTGGTGCCGGCAGATACGCAGTATTTT
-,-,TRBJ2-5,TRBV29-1,CSVVLRGQQETQYF,TGCAGCGTTGTGTTAAGAGGACAGCAAGAGACCCAGTACTTC
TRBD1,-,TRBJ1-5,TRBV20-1,CSASGGQLHQPQHF,TGCAGTGCTAGCGGGGGACAGTTACATCAGCCCCAGCATTTT
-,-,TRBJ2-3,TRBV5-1,CASSLANRQATDTQYF,TGCGCCAGCAGCTTGGCCAACAGGCAAGCCACAGATACGCAGTATTTT
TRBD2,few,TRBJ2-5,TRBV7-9,CASSILAGKGQETQYF,TGTGCCAGCAGCATCCTAGCGGGGAAAGGGCAAGAGACCCAGTACTTC
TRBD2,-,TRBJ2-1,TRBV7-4,CASNLPGLASKRSYDEQFF,TGTGCCAGCAACCTACCGGGACTAGCCTCCAAACGCTCCTACGATGAGCAGTTCTTC
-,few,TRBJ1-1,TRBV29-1,CSVSNLWDTEAFF,TGCAGCGTTTCCAATCTCTGGGACACTGAAGCTTTCTTT
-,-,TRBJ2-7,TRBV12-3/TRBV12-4,CASTPGTGAYEQYF,TGTGCCAGCACCCCCGGGACGGGAGCCTACGAGCAGTACTTC
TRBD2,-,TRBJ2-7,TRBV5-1,CAGSGRATGGYEQYF,TGCGCCGGCAGCGGACGGGCGACGGGGGGCTACGAGCAGTACTTC
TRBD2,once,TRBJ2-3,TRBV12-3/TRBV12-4,CASSPQQRDTEYF,TGTGCCAGCAGCCCACAACAGCGGGATACGGAGTATTTT
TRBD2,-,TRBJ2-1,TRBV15,CATSRRASGGKYEQFF,TGTGCCACCAGCAGGCGGGCTAGCGGGGGAAAGTATGAGCAGTTCTTC
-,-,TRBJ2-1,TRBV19,CASSNGVAYNEQFF,TGTGCCAGTAGTAACGGGGTCGCCTACAATGAGCAGTTCTTC
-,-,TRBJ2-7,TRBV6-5,CASKKDPYEQYF,TGTGCCAGCAAGAAGGACCCCTACGAGCAGTACTTC
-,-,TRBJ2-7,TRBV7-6,CASSPAPTTYEQYF,TGTGCCAGCAGCCCCGCCCCGACCACCTACGAGCAGTACTTC
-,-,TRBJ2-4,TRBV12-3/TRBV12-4,CASRNSENIQYF,TGTGCCAGCAGGAACTCGGAAAACATTCAGTACTTC
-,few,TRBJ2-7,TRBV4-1,CASSQDHIPNEQYF,TGCGCCAGCAGCCAGGACCATATTCCTAACGAGCAGTACTTC
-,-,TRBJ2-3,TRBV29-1,CSARTRSTDTQYF,TGCAGCGCCAGAACCAGGAGCACAGATACGCAGTATTTT
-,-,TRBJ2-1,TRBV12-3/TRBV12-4,CASSLGSRVEQFF,TGTGCCAGCAGTTTAGGGTCCAGAGTTGAGCAGTTCTTC
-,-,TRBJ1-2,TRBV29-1,CSVVNGYTF,TGCAGCGTAGTTAATGGCTACACCTTC
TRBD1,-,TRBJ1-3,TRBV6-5,CASSYSSGGGGSGNTIYF,TGTGCCAGCAGTTACTCGTCAGGGGGAGGAGGCTCTGGAAACACCATATATTTT
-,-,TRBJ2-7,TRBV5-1,CASSLDWRGRSSYEQYF,TGCGCCAGCAGCTTGGATTGGAGGGGCCGTAGCTCCTACGAGCAGTACTTC